The rows below give T cell receptor beta chains drawn from one sample of a study of identical twins. TCRdb re-derived calls from the 5' RACE reads in MiXCR, one entry per CDR3 protein. The repertoire includes about 390,000 distinct CDR3 sequences, about 10% of them detected once, and approximately 8.9% sits in the top ten. The sequenced sample consisted of naive T cells sorted from blood. The receptors shown here come from a woman aged 50 to 65 in good health. CDR3s include the opening cysteine and the closing phenylalanine or tryptophan. The order of the fields is J gene, V gene, clone size, D gene, CDR3 protein, CDR3 DNA. D genes are given only for firm matches. Only part of the rows carry a size: once, few, many, or a class if the clone is expanded.

>TRBJ2-1|TRBV18|-|TRBD1
CASSRDRGVEQFF
TGTGCCAGCTCCCGAGACAGGGGGGTGGAGCAGTTCTTC
>TRBJ1-5|TRBV27|many|-
CASGGFSNQPQHF
TGTGCCAGCGGCGGCTTCAGCAATCAGCCCCAGCATTTT
>TRBJ1-1|TRBV24-1|-|TRBD1
CATSDLTGGTEAFF
TGTGCCACCAGTGATTTGACAGGGGGGACTGAAGCTTTCTTT
>TRBJ2-1|TRBV24-1|-|-
CATSDSGWDEQFF
TGTGCCACCAGTGACTCCGGGTGGGATGAGCAGTTCTTC
>TRBJ2-1|TRBV9|many|TRBD2
CASSLAGARGNEQFF
TGTGCCAGCAGTCTAGCGGGAGCTCGGGGCAATGAGCAGTTCTTC
>TRBJ1-6|TRBV2|many|-
CASSEVRIESSYNSPLHF
TGTGCCAGCAGTGAAGTCAGAATAGAGAGCTCCTATAATTCACCCCTCCACTTT
>TRBJ2-3|TRBV25-1|few|-
CASSDLVFRDTQYF
TGTGCCAGCAGTGACCTAGTTTTTAGGGATACGCAGTATTTT
>TRBJ2-1|TRBV20-1|many|TRBD1
CSAREPGQYNEQFF
TGCAGTGCTAGAGAACCGGGACAGTACAATGAGCAGTTCTTC
>TRBJ2-7|TRBV24-1|few|-
CATPLRRGPSSYEQYF
TGTGCCACCCCTCTACGGAGGGGCCCTAGCTCCTACGAGCAGTACTTC
>TRBJ2-3|TRBV7-9|-|-
CASSFSLSDTQYF
TGTGCCAGCAGCTTTAGCTTGTCAGATACGCAGTATTTT
>TRBJ1-1|TRBV27|-|-
CASRLEGGFTEAFF
TGTGCCAGCAGATTGGAGGGGGGATTCACTGAAGCTTTCTTT
>TRBJ2-3|TRBV9|few|-
CASSVGRTDTQYF
TGTGCCAGCAGCGTCGGACGCACAGATACGCAGTATTTT
>TRBJ2-1|TRBV24-1|many|-
CATSSTQRYEQFF
TGTGCCACCAGTTCAACCCAGCGCTATGAGCAGTTCTTC
>TRBJ2-7|TRBV6-6|few|-
CASSEPGDEQYF
TGTGCCAGCAGTGAACCCGGGGACGAGCAGTACTTC
>TRBJ2-2|TRBV5-1|-|TRBD2
CASSLATTSGSRGGELFF
TGCGCCAGCAGCTTGGCCACAACTAGCGGGAGTCGCGGCGGGGAGCTGTTTTTT